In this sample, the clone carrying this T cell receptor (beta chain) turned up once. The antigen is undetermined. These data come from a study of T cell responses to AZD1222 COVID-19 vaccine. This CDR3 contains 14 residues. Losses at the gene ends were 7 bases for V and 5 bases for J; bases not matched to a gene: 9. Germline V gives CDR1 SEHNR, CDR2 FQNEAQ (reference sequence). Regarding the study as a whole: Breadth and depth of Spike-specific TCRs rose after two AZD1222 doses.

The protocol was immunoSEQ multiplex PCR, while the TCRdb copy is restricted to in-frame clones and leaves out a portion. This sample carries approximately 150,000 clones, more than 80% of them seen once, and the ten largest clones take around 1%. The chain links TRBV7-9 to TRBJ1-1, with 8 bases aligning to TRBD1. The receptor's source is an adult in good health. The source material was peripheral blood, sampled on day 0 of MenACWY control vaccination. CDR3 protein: CASNKSDRDTEAFF. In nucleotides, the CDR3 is TGTGCCAGCAACAAGTCGGACAGGGATACTGAAGCTTTCTTT.